Given below is one TCR beta chain in context. Its antigen remains undetermined. Per-nucleotide qualities are absent, and no much larger clonotype sits a single base away. Counted from cysteine to phenylalanine, this CDR3 has 13 amino acids. Only the CDR3 DNA stays, 39 bases, in frame from base 1. A distance of 10 bases separates the germline ends of V and J, which lose 5 bases and 6 bases respectively. Reading the germline V gene (reference sequence) gives CDR1 MNHEY and CDR2 SMNVEV. This entry comes from a study of cytomegalovirus exposure and HLA in healthy donors (TCRdb year 2017). With regard to the full study: An earlier analysis of more than 550 of the donors reported over 250 Gb of sequence data and 117 million unique TCR beta sequences obtained from around 170 million T cells. An early release covering around 630 HLA-typed donors comprised approximately 300 gigabases of sequencing data and around 86 million unique TCR sequences. Of the approximately 400 genotyped donors, more than 75% were placed in the genetic ancestry cluster associated with self-reported Caucasian donors. The study aimed to test whether cataloging public T cell receptors could reveal signatures of past pathogen exposure. The study used immunosequencing to profile the T cell repertoires of more than 650 subjects and linked those repertoires to cytomegalovirus serostatus. Besides the first cohort of 666 subjects, a separate validation cohort made up of about 120 different subjects was used. High-throughput TCR immunosequencing, statistical association of individual TCRs with disease status, and machine learning were combined to predict cytomegalovirus infection status. A later analysis re-examined previously published TCR beta repertoires from roughly 650 donors and added high-resolution HLA genotyping to investigate patterns of TCR occurrence. Rather than drawing on any new phenotypic data, the later analysis identified candidate immune exposures from TCR beta sequences and the way those sequences occurred across donors. An earlier analysis of a few hundred of the donors applied high-throughput TCR beta sequencing to assess whether each TCR beta V gene segment acted as functional or pseudogenic. Donor age, sex, ethnicity and CMV serostatus were collected together with the repertoire data. A later genetic analysis used genome-wide SNP genotypes for about three fifths of the 666 donors, treating that subset as a discovery cohort. Every repertoire in the discovery cohort had been generated on one and the same sequencing platform. HLA typing covered class I and class II loci at four-digit resolution. Typing coverage differed by locus: A, B, C, DRB1 and DQB1 were typed in roughly 629-630 donors, DQA1 in 500 to 550, DPA1 in around 580, and DPB1 in 472. About five DR-DQ haplotypes were treated as single units for association and clustering because of strong linkage in the cohort. Across roughly 420 genotyped donors of the cohort, an average of approximately 240,000 unique TCR beta nucleotide sequences per donor were sequenced, and 15% to 20% of those sequences were non-productive.

The paper as a whole reports these results and caveats: The authors suggested that the approach could potentially be generalized to other disease states and immunological phenotypes. A cluster of highly shared sequence variants was judged likely to be a technical artifact of the sequencing pipeline. Because HLA typing was unavailable for some donors at each locus, only the typed subset was used in association tests. A further reported finding was that TCR beta sequences accurately predicted the HLA-A and HLA-B alleles for most subjects in the first cohort. The classifier was reported to diagnose cytomegalovirus status with high specificity and sensitivity in both the original cohort and the validation cohort. The only immune exposure information available for the cohort was CMV serostatus. In a later analysis, most CMV-associated TCR beta chains were found to appear HLA-restricted, with HLA associations seemingly driven largely by CMV exposure. Some IMGT-functional V segments, including TRBV6-2 and TRBV6-3, could not be distinguished by the 87-base-pair reads and were therefore excluded. Most TCR sequences were seen in very few donors, while some public TCRs were found in many individuals. The study gave a list of more than 150 TCR beta chains associated with cytomegalovirus. Because counts were too low, seventeen rarely observed V segments, including chromosome 9 orphons, were excluded from the earlier analysis of 587 of the donors. Strong co-occurrence of HLA alleles, especially DR and DQ, made assigning TCR associations to individual alleles difficult. This cohort had only TCR beta chains sequenced, and the lack of alpha or paired-chain data limited which features could be detected. A later analysis found that HLA-associated TCR beta chains were more clonally expanded and had lower generation probabilities than equally common non-associated chains. According to a later genetic analysis, donors in an Asian-associated ancestry cluster had fewer N-insertions in productive TCRs than the approximately 700-donor mean. In vitro tests confirmed that a few of the cytomegalovirus-associated TCR beta chains recognize cytomegalovirus antigens. A later analysis reported that several top co-occurrence clusters appeared linked to parvovirus B19, influenza, CMV and Epstein-Barr virus. According to a later analysis, TCR association rates differed among HLA loci, with DRB1 alleles showing the most associated TCRs and HLA-C alleles showing the fewest. In an earlier analysis of 587 of the donors, most TCR beta V segments appeared in productive rearrangements about 90% or about 30% of the time, broadly matching IMGT annotations. Linkage disequilibrium might explain the correlated functional status among segregating V segments, but an unknown experimental factor could not be excluded. The presence/absence analyses assumed that sequencing depth was roughly uniform across donors, and that assumption may not be true. V-gene and J-gene trimming of TCR beta chains was associated with a missense DCLRE1C variant in a later genetic analysis, and the association was replicated in an independent cohort. In a later analysis, about 16,000 TCR beta sequences were associated with specific HLA alleles at a false discovery rate of 0.05.

The cohort was made up of approximately 670 healthy bone marrow donors. At the time of sampling, every cohort member was nominally healthy, though immune exposures that went unrecorded were likely present. The donor tested CMV seropositive, placing the donor among the roughly 300 seropositive members of the cohort. A peripheral blood sample was collected from each donor, and TCR beta sequencing was performed on peripheral blood mononuclear cells. The Qiagen DNeasy Blood Extraction Kit was used to extract genomic DNA from the blood cell samples. The library was produced with the immunoSEQ multiplex PCR assay. For the multiplex PCR, a mixture combining 60 forward primers for TCR Vbeta segments and 13 reverse primers for TCR Jbeta segments was used. The CDR3 region of rearranged TCR beta genes was amplified from genomic DNA with a multiplex PCR assay. The amplified TCR beta libraries were sequenced on the Illumina HiSeq System as 87-base-pair reads. On the study's bioinformatics: A later analysis tallied 75 million to 85 million unique TCR beta chains across the 666 repertoires, and some 10 million of those chains were shared by two or more donors. To remove PCR and sequencing errors, raw reads were error-corrected and collapsed into unique sequences using a nearest-neighbor algorithm that merged closely related sequences. To assign V, D and J gene segments, CDR3 sequences were aligned to IMGT reference sequences. For a sequence to be retained, at least a six-nucleotide match to both a V gene segment and a J gene segment was required. Rearrangements were classified as productive when the CDR3 lacked stop codons and remained in frame with V and J, and all other rearrangements were classified as non-productive. CDR3 was defined according to IMGT convention as the region running from the second conserved V-encoded cysteine to the conserved J-encoded phenylalanine. The earlier analysis of roughly 590 of the donors excluded sequences that lacked an unambiguous match to a single V gene segment. In an earlier analysis of approximately 550 of the donors, V segments were called functional above 56.7% productive rearrangements and were called segregating when the between-donor standard deviation exceeded 5%. A statistical classification framework was built for diagnosing cytomegalovirus status from the catalog of TCR beta chain sequences. In a later analysis, V and J genes were assigned by comparing TCR nucleotide sequences against IMGT/GENE-DB human TR gene sequences. The TCRdist pipeline was used in a later analysis to assign CDR3 sequences and most-parsimonious VDJ recombination scenarios. A later analysis defined each TCR beta chain by its CDR3 amino acid sequence plus V-gene family, and excluded reads lacking a unique V-gene family. To address suspected cross-contamination and a sequencing artifact, a later analysis removed over 500 highly shared, low-generation-probability nucleotide sequences. For each public chain, a later analysis derived a clonal expansion index from normalized ranks of inferred template counts within each repertoire. Generation probabilities in a later analysis came from a VDJ recombination model fitted to out-of-frame rearrangements, and those results were checked against IGoR. Hypergeometric tests were used in a later analysis to score TCR-TCR, TCR-HLA and TCR-CMV co-occurrence, with a repertoire-size bias correction applied to the TCR pairs. In a later analysis, false discovery rates were estimated by permuting HLA or CMV assignments 20 times. In a later analysis, co-occurring TCRs were grouped using DBSCAN, and TCRdist sequence similarity was added for clustering within HLA-allele-positive subsets. For co-occurrence clustering, repertoires with fewer than 30,000 or more than 120,000 public chains were excluded, along with a handful of repertoires with anomalous nucleotide sharing. The table was pulled from immuneACCESS by TCRdb, which kept in-frame rearrangements only. Such tables lose some clones; where checked, under half of the loss comes from unresolved V genes, and the rest has no known cause. The D gene and trimming were derived from the DNA, and the V and J assignments and clone size from that table. Present in this sample are more than 95,000 clones, around 73% of which were seen just once. Approximately 11% of the sample comes from the top ten.

This TCR came from a man aged 25-40 years in good health and CMV-seropositive. The sample taken for sequencing was PBMCs. Here the chain combines TRBV27 and TRBJ2-2; no D gene call is confident. This receptor carries the CDR3 CASSLGTAGELFF. Here is the DNA: TGTGCCAGCAGTCTCGGAACAGCCGGGGAGCTGTTTTTT.